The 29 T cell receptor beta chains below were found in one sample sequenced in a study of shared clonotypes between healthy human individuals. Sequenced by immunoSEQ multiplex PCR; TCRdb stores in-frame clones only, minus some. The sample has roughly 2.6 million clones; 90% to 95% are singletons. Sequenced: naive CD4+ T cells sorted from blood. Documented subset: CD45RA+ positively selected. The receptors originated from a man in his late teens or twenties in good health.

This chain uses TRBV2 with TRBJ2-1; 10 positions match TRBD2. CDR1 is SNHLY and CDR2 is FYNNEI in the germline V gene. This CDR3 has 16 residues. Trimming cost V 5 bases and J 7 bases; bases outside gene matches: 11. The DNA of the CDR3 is TGTGCCAGCAGTATCCTGTCTAGCGGGGGAGGAAATGAGCAGTTCTTC. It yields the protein CASSILSSGGGNEQFF.

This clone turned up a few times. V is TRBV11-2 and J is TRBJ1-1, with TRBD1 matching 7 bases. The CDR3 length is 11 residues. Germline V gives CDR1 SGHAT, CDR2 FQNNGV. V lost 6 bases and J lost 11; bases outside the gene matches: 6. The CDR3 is CASRTDREAFF. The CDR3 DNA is TGTGCCAGCAGGACCGACAGGGAGGCTTTCTTT. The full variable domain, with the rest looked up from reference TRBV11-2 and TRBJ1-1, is EAGVAQSPRYKIIEKRQSVAFWCNPISGHATLYWYQQILGQGPKLLIQFQNNGVVDDSQLPKDRFSAERLKGVDSTLKIQPAKLEDSAVYLCASRTDREAFFGQGTRLTVV.

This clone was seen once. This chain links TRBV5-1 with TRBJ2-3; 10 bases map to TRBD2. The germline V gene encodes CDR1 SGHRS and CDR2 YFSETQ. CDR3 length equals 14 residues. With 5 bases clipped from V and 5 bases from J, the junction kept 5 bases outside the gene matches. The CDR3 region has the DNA TGCGCCAGCAGGATAGCGGGGGGTAGAGATACGCAGTATTTT. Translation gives CASRIAGGRDTQYF.

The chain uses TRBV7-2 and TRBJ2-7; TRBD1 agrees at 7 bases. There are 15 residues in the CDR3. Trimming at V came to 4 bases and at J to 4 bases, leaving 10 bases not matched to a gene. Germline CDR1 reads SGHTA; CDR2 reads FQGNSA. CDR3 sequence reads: CASSYRPGQPYEQYF. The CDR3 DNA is TGTGCCAGCAGCTACCGACCGGGACAGCCTTACGAGCAGTACTTC.

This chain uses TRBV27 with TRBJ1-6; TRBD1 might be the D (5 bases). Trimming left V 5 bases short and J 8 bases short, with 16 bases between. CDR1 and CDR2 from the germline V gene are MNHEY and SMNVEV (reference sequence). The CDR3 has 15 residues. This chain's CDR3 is CASSPRGRDHSPLHF. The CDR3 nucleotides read TGTGCCAGCAGTCCCCGTGGCAGGGATCATTCACCCCTCCACTTT.

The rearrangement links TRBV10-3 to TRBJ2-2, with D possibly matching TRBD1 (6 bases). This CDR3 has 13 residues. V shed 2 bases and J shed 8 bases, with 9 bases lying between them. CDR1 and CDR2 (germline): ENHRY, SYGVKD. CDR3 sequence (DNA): TGTGCCATCAGTGAGCAGGGGTCTGGGGAGCTGTTTTTT. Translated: CAISEQGSGELFF.

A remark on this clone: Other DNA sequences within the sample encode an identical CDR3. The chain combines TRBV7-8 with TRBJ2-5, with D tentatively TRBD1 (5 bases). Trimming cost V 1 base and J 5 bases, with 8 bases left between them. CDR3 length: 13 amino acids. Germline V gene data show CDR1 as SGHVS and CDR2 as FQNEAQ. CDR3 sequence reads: CASSLGGRETQYF. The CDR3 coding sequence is TGTGCCAGCAGCTTAGGGGGCAGGGAGACCCAGTACTTC.

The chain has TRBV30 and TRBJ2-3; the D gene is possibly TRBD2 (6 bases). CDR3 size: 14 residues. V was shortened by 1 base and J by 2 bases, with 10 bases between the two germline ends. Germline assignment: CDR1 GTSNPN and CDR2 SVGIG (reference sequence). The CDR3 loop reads CAWSAIADTDTQYF. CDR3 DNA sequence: TGTGCCTGGAGTGCTATAGCGGACACAGATACGCAGTATTTT. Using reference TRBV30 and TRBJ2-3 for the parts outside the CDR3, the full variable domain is SQTIHQWPATLVQPVGSPLSLECTVEGTSNPNLYWYRQAAGRGLQLLFYSVGIGQISSEVPQNLSASRPQDRQFILSSKKLLLSDSGFYLCAWSAIADTDTQYFGPGTRLTVL.

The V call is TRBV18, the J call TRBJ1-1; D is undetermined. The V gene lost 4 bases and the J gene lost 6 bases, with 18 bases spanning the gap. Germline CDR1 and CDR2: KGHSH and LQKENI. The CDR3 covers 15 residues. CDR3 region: CASSLYGPPRAEAFF. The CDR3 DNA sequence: TGTGCCAGCTCACTGTACGGACCGCCTCGCGCTGAAGCTTTCTTT.

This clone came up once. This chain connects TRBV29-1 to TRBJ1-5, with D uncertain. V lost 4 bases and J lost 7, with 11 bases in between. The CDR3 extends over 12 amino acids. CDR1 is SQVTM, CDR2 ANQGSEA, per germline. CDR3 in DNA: TGCAGCGTTGCTGGGGTGGGGCAGCCCCAGCATTTT. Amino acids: CSVAGVGQPQHF.

The CDR3 DNA sequence: TGTGCCAGCAGCCGTAGAATTGGGGACTGGGAAGCTTTCTTT. Its protein product is CASSRRIGDWEAFF. V gene TRBV7-2 combines with J gene TRBJ1-1; possibly TRBD1 for D (5 bases). Germline assignment: CDR1 SGHTA and CDR2 FQGNSA. The CDR3 is made up of 14 amino acids. V lost 5 bases to trimming and J lost 8 bases, with 18 bases between them.

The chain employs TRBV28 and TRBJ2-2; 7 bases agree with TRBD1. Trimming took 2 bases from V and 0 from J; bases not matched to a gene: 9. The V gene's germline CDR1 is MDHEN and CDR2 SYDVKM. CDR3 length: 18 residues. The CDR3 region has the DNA TGTGCCAGCAGTTTACGGACTCAGGGGGTGACGAACACCGGGGAGCTGTTTTTT. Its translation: CASSLRTQGVTNTGELFF.

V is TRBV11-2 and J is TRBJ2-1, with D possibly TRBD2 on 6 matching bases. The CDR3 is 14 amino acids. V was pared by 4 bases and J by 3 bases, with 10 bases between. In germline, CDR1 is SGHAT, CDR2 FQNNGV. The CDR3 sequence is CASSYRDFYNEQFF. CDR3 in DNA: TGTGCCAGCAGCTACCGGGACTTCTACAATGAGCAGTTCTTC.

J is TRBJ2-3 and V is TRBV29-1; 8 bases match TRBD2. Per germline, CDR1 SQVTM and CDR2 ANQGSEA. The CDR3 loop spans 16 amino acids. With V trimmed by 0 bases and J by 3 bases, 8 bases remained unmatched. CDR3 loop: CSVEEVTGGPTDTQYF. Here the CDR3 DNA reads TGCAGCGTTGAAGAAGTAACGGGAGGGCCAACAGATACGCAGTATTTT.

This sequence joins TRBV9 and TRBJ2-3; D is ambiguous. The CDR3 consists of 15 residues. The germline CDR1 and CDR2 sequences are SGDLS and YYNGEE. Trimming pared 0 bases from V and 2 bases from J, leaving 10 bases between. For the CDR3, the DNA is TGTGCCAGCAGCGTAGAATACCTCCCCACAGATACGCAGTATTTT. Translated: CASSVEYLPTDTQYF.

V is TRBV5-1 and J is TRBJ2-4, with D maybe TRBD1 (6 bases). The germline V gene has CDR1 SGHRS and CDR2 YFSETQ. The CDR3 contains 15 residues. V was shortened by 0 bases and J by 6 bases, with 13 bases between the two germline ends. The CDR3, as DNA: TGCGCCAGCAGCTTGGAAGGGACACTACTAAACATTCAGTACTTC. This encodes CASSLEGTLLNIQYF.

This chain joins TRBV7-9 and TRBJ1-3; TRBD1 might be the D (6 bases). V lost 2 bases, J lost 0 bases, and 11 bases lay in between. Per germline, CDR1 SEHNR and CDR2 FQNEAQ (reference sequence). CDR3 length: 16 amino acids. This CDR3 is CASSLWGRGSGNTIYF. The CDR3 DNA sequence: TGTGCCAGCAGCTTATGGGGCAGGGGCTCTGGAAACACCATATATTTT.

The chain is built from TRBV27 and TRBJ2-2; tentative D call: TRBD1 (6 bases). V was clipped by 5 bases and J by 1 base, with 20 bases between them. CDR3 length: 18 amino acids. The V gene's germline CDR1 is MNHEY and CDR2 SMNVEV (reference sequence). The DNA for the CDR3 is TGTGCCAGCAGTCCTACCCCTCCCGACAGGCGGAACACCGGGGAGCTGTTTTTT. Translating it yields CASSPTPPDRRNTGELFF.

The chain's CDR3 is CSAPDITEAFF. In DNA, the CDR3 is TGCAGTGCTCCGGACATTACTGAAGCTTTCTTT. The V and J genes are TRBV20-1 and TRBJ1-1; possibly TRBD1 for D (5 bases). CDR1 is DFQATT, CDR2 SNEGSKA, per germline (reference sequence). V was trimmed by 5 bases and J by 5 bases, leaving 9 bases between them. CDR3 length equals 11 residues.

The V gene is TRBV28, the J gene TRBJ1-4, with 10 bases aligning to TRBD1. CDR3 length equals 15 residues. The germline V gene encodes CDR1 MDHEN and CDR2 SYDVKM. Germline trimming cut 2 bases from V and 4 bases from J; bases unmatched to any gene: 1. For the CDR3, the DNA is TGTGCCAGCAGTTTAGGGACAGGGGTTAATGAAAAACTGTTTTTT. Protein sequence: CASSLGTGVNEKLFF.

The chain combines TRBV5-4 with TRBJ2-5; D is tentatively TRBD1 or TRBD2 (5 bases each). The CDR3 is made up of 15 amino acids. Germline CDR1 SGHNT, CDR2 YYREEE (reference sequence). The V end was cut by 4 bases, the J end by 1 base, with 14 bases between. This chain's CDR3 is CASSPTGAVQETQYF. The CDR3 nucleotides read TGTGCCAGCAGCCCTACCGGGGCCGTCCAAGAGACCCAGTACTTC.

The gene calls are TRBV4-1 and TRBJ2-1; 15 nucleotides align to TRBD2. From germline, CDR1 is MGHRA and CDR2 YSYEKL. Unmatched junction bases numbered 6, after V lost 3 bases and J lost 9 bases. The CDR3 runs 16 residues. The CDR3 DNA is TGCGCCAGCAGCCACGAAGGGACTAGCGGGAGGCCTGAGCAGTTCTTC. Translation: CASSHEGTSGRPEQFF.

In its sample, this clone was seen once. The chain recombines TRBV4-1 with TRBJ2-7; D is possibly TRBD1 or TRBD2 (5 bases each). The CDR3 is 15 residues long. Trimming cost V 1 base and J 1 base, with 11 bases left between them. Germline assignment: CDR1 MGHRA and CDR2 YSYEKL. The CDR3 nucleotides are TGCGCCAGCAGCCAAGGAGGGGCAGCTTCCTACGAGCAGTACTTC. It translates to CASSQGGAASYEQYF.

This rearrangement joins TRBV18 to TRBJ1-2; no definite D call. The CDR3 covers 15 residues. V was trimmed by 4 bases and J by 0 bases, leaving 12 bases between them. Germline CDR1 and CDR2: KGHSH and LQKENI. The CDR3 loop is CASSQYGAANYGYTF. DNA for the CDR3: TGTGCCAGCTCACAGTACGGTGCAGCTAACTATGGCTACACCTTC.

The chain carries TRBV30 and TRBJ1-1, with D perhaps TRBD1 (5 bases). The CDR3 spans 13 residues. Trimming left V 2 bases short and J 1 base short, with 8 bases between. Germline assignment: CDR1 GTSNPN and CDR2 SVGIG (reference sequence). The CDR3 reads CAWSKQANTEAFF. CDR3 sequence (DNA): TGTGCCTGGAGTAAACAGGCGAACACTGAAGCTTTCTTT. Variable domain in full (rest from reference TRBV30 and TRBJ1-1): SQTIHQWPATLVQPVGSPLSLECTVEGTSNPNLYWYRQAAGRGLQLLFYSVGIGQISSEVPQNLSASRPQDRQFILSSKKLLLSDSGFYLCAWSKQANTEAFFGQGTRLTVV.

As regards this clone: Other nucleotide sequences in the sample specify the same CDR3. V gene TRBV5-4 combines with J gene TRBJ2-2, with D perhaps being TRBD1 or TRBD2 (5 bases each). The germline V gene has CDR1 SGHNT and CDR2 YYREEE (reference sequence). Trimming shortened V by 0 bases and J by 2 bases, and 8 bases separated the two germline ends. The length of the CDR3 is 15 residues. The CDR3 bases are TGTGCCAGCAGCTTGGCGGGGACCAACACCGGGGAGCTGTTTTTT. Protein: CASSLAGTNTGELFF. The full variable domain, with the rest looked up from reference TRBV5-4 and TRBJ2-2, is ETGVTQSPTHLIKTRGQQVTLRCSSQSGHNTVSWYQQALGQGPQFIFQYYREEENGRGNFPPRFSGLQFPNYSSELNVNALELDDSALYLCASSLAGTNTGELFFGEGSRLTVL.

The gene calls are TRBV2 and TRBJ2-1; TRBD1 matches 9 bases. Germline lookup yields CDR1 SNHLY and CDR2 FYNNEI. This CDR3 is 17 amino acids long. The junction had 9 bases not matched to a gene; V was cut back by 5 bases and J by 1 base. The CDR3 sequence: CASSRHRDRVSYNEQFF. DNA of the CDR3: TGTGCCAGCAGTCGCCACCGGGACAGGGTTTCCTACAATGAGCAGTTCTTC.

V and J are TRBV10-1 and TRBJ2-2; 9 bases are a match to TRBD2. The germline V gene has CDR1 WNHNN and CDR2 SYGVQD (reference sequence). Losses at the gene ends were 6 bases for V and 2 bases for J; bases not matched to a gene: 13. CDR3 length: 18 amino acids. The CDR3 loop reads CASRPGLAAPINTGELFF. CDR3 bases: TGCGCCAGCAGACCGGGACTAGCAGCCCCAATTAACACCGGGGAGCTGTTTTTT.

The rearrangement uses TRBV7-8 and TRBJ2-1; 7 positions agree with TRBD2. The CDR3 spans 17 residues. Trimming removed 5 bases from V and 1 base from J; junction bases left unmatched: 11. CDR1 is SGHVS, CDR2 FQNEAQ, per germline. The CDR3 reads CASSRNSGLLSYNEQFF. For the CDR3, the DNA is TGTGCCAGCAGCCGCAACTCGGGACTATTATCCTACAATGAGCAGTTCTTC. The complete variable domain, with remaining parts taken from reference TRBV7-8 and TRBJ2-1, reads GAGVSQSPRYKVAKRGQDVALRCDPISGHVSLFWYQQALGQGPEFLTYFQNEAQLDKSGLPSDRFFAERPEGSVSTLKIQRTQQEDSAVYLCASSRNSGLLSYNEQFFGPGTRLTVL.